These 24 T cell receptor beta chains were sequenced from one sample in a study of human T cells and chemical hapten exposure. TCRdb used MiXCR to reprocess the RACE reads, holding one entry per CDR3 protein. The profile shows tens of thousands of distinct CDR3 sequences, about an eighth of them singletons. As to time point: patch test 3, about 24 weeks after DPC sensitization. Treatment reported: therapeutic diphenylcyclopropenone sensitization with weekly scalp DPC. The sample was whole blood, taken in connection with sensitization to the hapten diphenylcyclopropenone (DPC). The receptors originated from a young man with alopecia areata. Some clones in this sample may be carry-over from other donors' samples.

This clonotype was seen repeatedly, ten times or more. The rearrangement links TRBV29-1 to TRBJ2-5, with 11 bases identical to TRBD2. Per the germline V gene, CDR1 is SQVTM and CDR2 is ANQGSEA. V trimming: 4 bases; J trimming: 4 bases; junction bases outside the gene matches: 5. The CDR3 has 14 residues. The CDR3 coding sequence is TGCAGCGTTGGATCTAGCGGGGGGCCAGAGACCCAGTACTTC. It specifies CSVGSSGGPETQYF.

The rearrangement uses TRBV23-1 and TRBJ2-2; D is unresolved. TRBV23-1 is an open reading frame, and its role is uncertain. This CDR3 contains 14 residues. V lost 3 bases, J lost 5 bases, and 10 bases lay in between. For the CDR3, the DNA is TGCGCCAGCAGTCATCCTACATGGACCGGGGAGCTGTTTTTT. Translation: CASSHPTWTGELFF.

This clonotype was recorded many times. This chain uses TRBV4-1 with TRBJ1-1; D remains unclear. Germline V gene sequence: CDR1 MGHRA, CDR2 YSYEKL. With 0 bases removed from V and 3 bases from J, the gap between germline ends came to 8 bases. This CDR3 contains 14 residues. The CDR3 reads CASSQDPGYTEAFF. CDR3 in DNA: TGCGCCAGCAGCCAAGATCCGGGGTACACTGAAGCTTTCTTT.

The chain recombines TRBV5-5 with TRBJ2-2, with unresolved D. Trimming shortened V by 0 bases and J by 1 base, and 7 bases separated the two germline ends. Germline V gives CDR1 SGHKS, CDR2 YYEKEE (reference sequence). This CDR3 has 15 amino acids. CDR3 in amino acids: CASSLGPQNTGELFF. The CDR3 DNA reads TGTGCCAGCAGCTTGGGCCCTCAGAACACCGGGGAGCTGTTTTTT.

The chain uses TRBV4-1 and TRBJ2-7; either TRBD1 or TRBD2 may supply D (5 bases each). V lost 4 bases and J 6 bases, leaving 13 bases between the germline ends. Germline assignment: CDR1 MGHRA and CDR2 YSYEKL. This CDR3 comprises 13 residues. The CDR3 coding sequence is TGCGCCAGCAGCCGCAATACCGGGACCGAGCAGTACTTC. It yields the protein CASSRNTGTEQYF.

This clonotype has a handful of counts. The genes are TRBV20-1 and TRBJ1-3; D is possibly TRBD1 (5 bases). The germline CDR1 and CDR2 sequences are DFQATT and SNEGSKA (reference sequence). The CDR3 is 13 residues long. The germline V and J ends were trimmed by 2 bases and 6 bases, with 11 bases remaining between them. The CDR3 region has the DNA TGCAGTGCTAGACCAGGGCCTGAAAACACCATATATTTT. It translates to CSARPGPENTIYF.

The chain joins TRBV6-5 to TRBJ1-6; TRBD1 agrees at 8 bases. CDR3 length equals 16 residues. V gave up 0 bases and J gave up 10 bases; unmatched junction bases: 8. CDR1 and CDR2 (germline): MNHEY, SVGAGI. The CDR3 DNA follows: TGTGCCAGCAGTTACTCAGGACAGGGCCTTGGATCACCCCTCCACTTT. It codes for CASSYSGQGLGSPLHF.

This clonotype was seen only a few times. The rearrangement joins TRBV4-2 to TRBJ1-1; D gene unclear. The V and J ends lost 4 bases and 6 bases respectively, with 15 bases between them. From germline, CDR1 is LGHNA and CDR2 YNFKEQ. The CDR3 is 14 residues long. This chain's CDR3 is CASSLSFEDAEAFF. Written as DNA, the CDR3 is TGTGCCAGCAGCCTCTCGTTTGAGGACGCTGAAGCTTTCTTT.

J is TRBJ2-3 and V is TRBV9; 9 bases match TRBD2. V lost 0 bases and J lost 4; bases outside the gene matches: 6. This CDR3 region has 16 residues. Germline V gene lookup returns CDR1 SGDLS and CDR2 YYNGEE. DNA of the CDR3: TGTGCCAGCAGCGTAGAGATGCTAGCGGGGTCAGATACGCAGTATTTT. Protein product: CASSVEMLAGSDTQYF.

J is TRBJ2-7 and V is TRBV6-1, with no clear D. The CDR3 spans 10 residues. Trimming cost V 8 bases and J 4 bases, with 6 bases left between them. Looked up from germline, CDR1 is MNHNS and CDR2 is SASEGT. The chain's CDR3 is CASAEYEQYF. CDR3 nucleotide sequence: TGTGCCAGCGCGGAATACGAGCAGTACTTC.

The chain carries TRBV9 and TRBJ2-1, with D uncertain. Trimming took 5 bases from V and 0 from J, leaving 12 bases between them. The CDR3 runs to 15 residues. CDR1 is SGDLS and CDR2 is YYNGEE in the germline V gene. The CDR3 spells CASSVAKFSYNEQFF. For the CDR3, the DNA is TGTGCCAGCAGTGTGGCCAAATTCTCCTACAATGAGCAGTTCTTC.

The rearrangement uses TRBV10-3 and TRBJ2-1, with 7 bases that match TRBD1. J was trimmed by 3 bases and V by 10 bases; bases with no gene match: 6. The CDR3 is 13 residues long. CDR1 is ENHRY and CDR2 is SYGVKD in the germline V gene. The CDR3, as DNA: TGTGCCAGCCGGGACAGAGACTACAATGAGCAGTTCTTC. Its protein product is CASRDRDYNEQFF.

This clonotype was detected ten times or more. This sequence joins TRBV5-5 and TRBJ1-2, with D possibly matching TRBD1 (6 bases). CDR3 size: 13 residues. Germline V lookup: CDR1 SGHKS, CDR2 YYEKEE (reference sequence). Trimming took 0 bases from V and 7 from J, leaving 10 bases between them. CDR3 in amino acids: CASSLAGARGYTF. CDR3 coding DNA: TGTGCCAGCAGCTTGGCAGGGGCGCGTGGCTACACCTTC.

This clonotype was counted a few times. The rearrangement uses TRBV20-1 and TRBJ2-1; 7 bases map to TRBD2. This CDR3 region has 15 residues. CDR1 is DFQATT and CDR2 is SNEGSKA in the germline V gene (reference sequence). V was pared by 2 bases and J by 2 bases, with 6 bases of the junction left unmatched. The CDR3 DNA reads as TGCAGTGCTAGAAAATCTAGCGGACCCTACAATGAGCAGTTCTTC. Translated, it gives CSARKSSGPYNEQFF.

This chain joins TRBV28 and TRBJ1-2; the D gene is possibly TRBD1 (5 bases). V was cut by 5 bases and J by 4 bases, with 17 bases left in between. CDR1 and CDR2 from the germline V gene are MDHEN and SYDVKM. The CDR3 extends over 15 amino acids. CDR3 in DNA: TGTGCCAGCAGTATCTCCAGGGTTGCTGGCTATGGCTACACCTTC. It specifies CASSISRVAGYGYTF.

This clonotype was seen only once. The genes are TRBV11-1 and TRBJ2-3; a weak D match, TRBD2 (5 bases). Looked up from germline, CDR1 is SGHAT and CDR2 is FQDESV (reference sequence). With 3 bases removed from V and 6 bases from J, the gap between germline ends came to 7 bases. This CDR3 has 12 residues. CDR3 bases: TGTGCCAGCAGCTTTGAGGGTGATACGCAGTATTTT. Translating it yields CASSFEGDTQYF.

A few counts support this clonotype. The chain couples TRBV29-1 to TRBJ2-5, with no clear D. From germline, CDR1 is SQVTM and CDR2 ANQGSEA. V was clipped by 3 bases and J by 4 bases, with 15 bases between them. This CDR3 has 14 amino acids. In DNA, the CDR3 is TGCAGCGTTGATCGTGGGCTCCTACCAGAGACCCAGTACTTC. Its protein is CSVDRGLLPETQYF.

This clonotype was seen a handful of times. The J gene is TRBJ2-7, the V gene TRBV12-3 or TRBV12-4; D possibly uses TRBD1 or TRBD2 (5 bases each). Trimming pared 4 bases from V and 2 bases from J, leaving 15 bases between. The CDR3 spans 15 residues. The CDR3 region is CASSSGTERPYEQYF. CDR3 coding DNA: TGTGCCAGCAGTTCTGGGACCGAACGACCCTACGAGCAGTACTTC.

This clonotype was observed many times. This sequence joins TRBV6-2 or TRBV6-3 and TRBJ2-1; D possibly corresponds to TRBD1 (6 bases). V was shortened by 6 bases and J by 8 bases, with 17 bases between the two germline ends. Germline CDR1 is MNHEY and CDR2 is SVGEGT. The CDR3 totals 14 residues. The CDR3 sequence: CASSLDVGAHEQFF. In DNA, the CDR3 is TGTGCCAGCAGCCTGGATGTGGGGGCGCATGAGCAGTTCTTC.

At least ten counts were recorded for this clonotype. The chain couples TRBV12-5 to TRBJ1-5, with no clear D. The CDR3 is 12 amino acids. From germline, CDR1 is LGHNT and CDR2 FRNRAP. With 4 bases removed from V and 9 bases from J, the gap between germline ends came to 10 bases. The CDR3 region is CASGSQMRPQHF. The CDR3 nucleotides are TGTGCTAGTGGTTCCCAAATGAGGCCCCAGCATTTT.

The sample holds many counts of this clonotype. The chain is built from TRBV5-4 and TRBJ1-2; possible D gene TRBD1, 5 bases. From germline, CDR1 is SGHNT and CDR2 YYREEE (reference sequence). CDR3 length: 14 amino acids. Between the trimmed V and J ends, which lost 1 base and 4 bases, there was a span of 11 bases. The CDR3 nucleotides are TGTGCCAGCAGCTTGTGGAGACAGACCTATGGCTACACCTTC. Its protein is CASSLWRQTYGYTF. Together with reference TRBV5-4 and TRBJ1-2, the CDR3 gives the full variable domain: ETGVTQSPTHLIKTRGQQVTLRCSSQSGHNTVSWYQQALGQGPQFIFQYYREEENGRGNFPPRFSGLQFPNYSSELNVNALELDDSALYLCASSLWRQTYGYTFGSGTRLTVV.

This clonotype has just one count. This chain uses TRBV15 with TRBJ1-5, with D perhaps matching TRBD1 (5 bases). V was clipped by 1 base and J by 11 bases, with 15 bases between them. CDR3 length equals 14 residues. The germline CDR1 and CDR2 sequences are LNHNV and YYDKDF (reference sequence). For the CDR3, the DNA is TGTGCCACCAGCAGAGCTCGGGACCTGGAGGCCCAGCATTTT. Translation gives CATSRARDLEAQHF.

This clonotype was detected many times. V and J are TRBV20-1 and TRBJ1-1; 7 bases are shared with TRBD1. V lost 6 bases to trimming and J lost 2 bases; unmatched junction nucleotides: 9. The CDR3 has 14 residues. CDR1 is DFQATT, CDR2 SNEGSKA, per germline (reference sequence). The CDR3 loop reads CSALPGQHNTEAFF. In nucleotides, the CDR3 is TGCAGTGCCTTACCGGGACAGCATAACACTGAAGCTTTCTTT.

This clonotype was seen at least ten times. This chain links TRBV28 with TRBJ2-1, with no clear D. The germline gives CDR1 MDHEN, CDR2 SYDVKM. V shed 6 bases and J shed 10 bases, with 7 bases lying between them. The CDR3 has 10 amino acids. CDR3 bases: TGTGCCAGCAGACGCCCGGAGCAGTTCTTC. This codes for CASRRPEQFF.